The 4 T cell receptor beta chains below come from one sample, sequenced in a study of molecular identifiers for immune sequencing clone quantification. TCRdb itself ran the PCR reads through MiXCR, one entry per CDR3 protein. The data hold 40,000 to 45,000 distinct CDR3 sequences, with over 15% observed a single time. The specimen sequenced was naive CD8+ T cells from blood, with Jurkat cell RNA spiked in. Subset specified: FACS-sorted CD8+CD4-CCR7+CD45RA+ naive T cells. The source is a human donor in good health. Some libraries in this study had Jurkat cell RNA spiked in.

A word on this clonotype: At one end the junction does not follow the germline gene, possibly because of a read error. The chain combines TRBV7-6 with TRBJ2-3, with D tentatively TRBD2 (6 bases). There are 15 residues in the CDR3. Germline CDR1 is SGHVS and CDR2 is FNYEAQ. CDR3 DNA: TGTGTCAGCAGCTCGCTGGCGGGAAGCACAGATACGCAGTATTTT. Protein: CVSSSLAGSTDTQYF.

This clonotype was observed many times. V usage is TRBV7-6 and J usage is TRBJ1-4; D is possibly TRBD1 (6 bases). In germline, CDR1 is SGHVS, CDR2 FNYEAQ. The CDR3 runs to 15 residues. Trimming shortened V by 4 bases and J by 8 bases, and 17 bases separated the two germline ends. CDR3 nucleotide sequence: TGTGCCAGCAGCTCCCCCACAGGGTCGGAGGAAAAACTGTTTTTT. Protein: CASSSPTGSEEKLFF.

This clonotype has a count of ten or more. This chain joins TRBV2 and TRBJ1-2; TRBD1 matches at 12 bases. Germline V gene lookup returns CDR1 SNHLY and CDR2 FYNNEI. The junction had 10 bases not matched to a gene; V was cut back by 8 bases and J by 3 bases. The CDR3 runs to 16 residues. CDR3 coding DNA: TGTGCCAGCGATCCGGGACAGGGGGCGCGATACTATGGCTACACCTTC. Translated: CASDPGQGARYYGYTF.

This clonotype appeared many times. The gene calls are TRBV6-2 or TRBV6-3 and TRBJ2-2; D remains ambiguous. This CDR3 contains 12 residues. Germline values: CDR1 MNHEY, CDR2 SVGEGT. Trimming shortened V by 6 bases and J by 3 bases, and 5 bases separated the two germline ends. The CDR3 DNA is TGTGCCAGCAGCATAGACACCGGGGAGCTGTTTTTT. It codes for CASSIDTGELFF.